The present TCR beta chain was sequenced within a study of T cell repertoires in cytomegalovirus infection. TCRdb itself ran the reads through MiXCR, one entry per CDR3 protein. The sample lists fewer than 1,000,000 distinct CDR3 sequences, roughly 31% seen once, with 13% in the top ten. This CDR3 contains 13 residues. The germline V gene encodes CDR1 LNHDA and CDR2 SQIVND (reference sequence). This clonotype was detected only a few times. Its target is unknown. The TCR sequence derives from a human donor in good health (CMV status not recorded). Some clones in this sample may be carry-over from other donors' samples. Source: cultured CD8+ T cells from PBMCs, taken from culture after CMV antigen stimulation. The chain carries TRBV19 and TRBJ2-2; TRBD2 might be the D (5 bases). The DNA for the CDR3 is TGTGCGTCAGCAACGGGGAGCACCGGGGAGCTGTTTTTT. It specifies CASATGSTGELFF.